Listed below are T cell receptor beta chains from one sample, sequenced in a study of blood T cell repertoires in COVID-19. Libraries were prepared by immunoSEQ multiplex PCR; TCRdb keeps only in-frame clonotypes and omits some of them. Of some 78,000 clones detected, around 83% appear once; the ten largest clones hold 3.5%. Sequenced sample: peripheral blood. These TCRs come from a man aged 50-60 years with acute or convalescent COVID-19. Each CDR3 is given without its conserved first and last residue. The order of the fields is V gene, J gene, D gene, CDR3 protein. D genes are given only for firm matches.

v_gene: TRBV18; j_gene: TRBJ1-2; d_gene: TRBD1; CDR3aa: ASSPDRGRYGYT
v_gene: TRBV6-2/TRBV6-3; j_gene: TRBJ1-4; d_gene: .; CDR3aa: ASSYPTGVVATNEKLF
v_gene: TRBV21-1; j_gene: TRBJ1-5; d_gene: .; CDR3aa: ASSNYGGYQPQH
v_gene: TRBV5-1; j_gene: TRBJ2-7; d_gene: .; CDR3aa: ASSLKISSYEQY
v_gene: TRBV6-5; j_gene: TRBJ2-5; d_gene: .; CDR3aa: ASTPGTFGETQY
v_gene: TRBV5-1; j_gene: TRBJ2-5; d_gene: .; CDR3aa: ASSTGQEGETQY
v_gene: TRBV5-8; j_gene: TRBJ2-1; d_gene: TRBD2; CDR3aa: ASSWGGAGGGSYNEQF
v_gene: TRBV5-1; j_gene: TRBJ1-3; d_gene: .; CDR3aa: ASSFRTGIGNTIY
v_gene: TRBV27; j_gene: TRBJ1-5; d_gene: TRBD1; CDR3aa: ASSGQGWSLGQPQH
v_gene: TRBV5-1; j_gene: TRBJ1-2; d_gene: .; CDR3aa: ASSSSGTGGYT
v_gene: TRBV7-8; j_gene: TRBJ2-7; d_gene: TRBD2; CDR3aa: ASSLAGGYEQY
v_gene: TRBV15; j_gene: TRBJ2-6; d_gene: .; CDR3aa: ATGKGVFSGANVLT
v_gene: TRBV9; j_gene: TRBJ1-5; d_gene: .; CDR3aa: ASSVAGVSNQPQH
v_gene: TRBV7-9; j_gene: TRBJ2-1; d_gene: .; CDR3aa: ASIRAGNNEQF
v_gene: TRBV6-5; j_gene: TRBJ1-5; d_gene: .; CDR3aa: ASKLGLDQPQH
v_gene: TRBV27; j_gene: TRBJ2-1; d_gene: .; CDR3aa: ASSLGGLEQF
v_gene: TRBV27; j_gene: TRBJ2-7; d_gene: .; CDR3aa: ASKLPLPGSYEQY
v_gene: TRBV14; j_gene: TRBJ2-3; d_gene: TRBD2; CDR3aa: ASSQGTAWEGSWDTQY
v_gene: TRBV5-5; j_gene: TRBJ1-1; d_gene: .; CDR3aa: ASSLVAGIGTEAF
v_gene: TRBV7-2; j_gene: TRBJ1-1; d_gene: TRBD1; CDR3aa: ASSSGQEATEAF
v_gene: TRBV7-6; j_gene: TRBJ2-2; d_gene: TRBD2; CDR3aa: ASSVPGLAGGGTGELF
v_gene: TRBV19; j_gene: TRBJ1-5; d_gene: .; CDR3aa: ASRTGNQPQH
v_gene: TRBV7-9; j_gene: TRBJ2-1; d_gene: .; CDR3aa: ASSLWGTDNEQF
v_gene: TRBV27; j_gene: TRBJ2-7; d_gene: TRBD1; CDR3aa: ASSDRDREAYEQY
v_gene: TRBV27; j_gene: TRBJ1-1; d_gene: .; CDR3aa: ASSNHFRRGYLAVNTEAF
v_gene: TRBV7-2; j_gene: TRBJ1-4; d_gene: .; CDR3aa: ASSSAGLREKLF
v_gene: TRBV29-1; j_gene: TRBJ2-1; d_gene: .; CDR3aa: SVEDNNEQF
v_gene: TRBV6-1; j_gene: TRBJ1-3; d_gene: .; CDR3aa: ASSESYKSSGNTIY
v_gene: TRBV19; j_gene: TRBJ2-1; d_gene: TRBD2; CDR3aa: ATHRGDIYHEQF
v_gene: TRBV24-1; j_gene: TRBJ2-7; d_gene: .; CDR3aa: ATGGSAASSYEQY
v_gene: TRBV6-2/TRBV6-3; j_gene: TRBJ2-7; d_gene: .; CDR3aa: ASSDSTEQY
v_gene: TRBV6-2/TRBV6-3; j_gene: TRBJ2-1; d_gene: .; CDR3aa: ASSYAGLSSQEQF
v_gene: TRBV3-1/TRBV3-2; j_gene: TRBJ1-6; d_gene: TRBD1; CDR3aa: ASSQDWVNRGNSPLH
v_gene: TRBV5-4; j_gene: TRBJ2-3; d_gene: TRBD2; CDR3aa: ASSTTSGAVTDTQY
v_gene: TRBV9; j_gene: TRBJ1-2; d_gene: .; CDR3aa: ASSPEGSYGYT
v_gene: TRBV24-1; j_gene: TRBJ2-3; d_gene: .; CDR3aa: ATSDPGDPSTDTQY
v_gene: TRBV2; j_gene: TRBJ1-5; d_gene: TRBD1; CDR3aa: ASTGTGGLGNQPQH
v_gene: TRBV3-1/TRBV3-2; j_gene: TRBJ2-7; d_gene: .; CDR3aa: ASSLYGRGSTYEQY
v_gene: TRBV4-2; j_gene: TRBJ2-5; d_gene: .; CDR3aa: ASSQNGLASPQETQY
v_gene: TRBV24-1; j_gene: TRBJ2-1; d_gene: TRBD2; CDR3aa: ATGSGSGYNEQF